What follows describes a single T cell receptor beta chain. The data derive from a study of human T cells and chemical hapten exposure. The library tagged individual cDNA molecules with unique molecular identifiers. TCRdb fed the RACE reads into MiXCR, producing one record per CDR3 protein. The sample yields roughly 120,000 distinct CDR3 sequences, 12% seen once. Time point reported: patch test 1, 2 weeks after DPC sensitization. Treatment here: therapeutic diphenylcyclopropenone sensitization with weekly scalp DPC. Total RNA extraction was carried out from unfractionated whole blood. The length of the CDR3 is 15 residues. The V end lost 1 base, the J end lost 1 base, and 9 bases lay between the germline ends.

The receptor comes from a woman between 45 and 60 years old with alopecia areata. Some clones in this sample may be carry-over from other donors' samples. The chain links TRBV12-3 or TRBV12-4 to TRBJ2-3, with D unresolved. Material: whole blood, obtained in connection with sensitization to the hapten diphenylcyclopropenone (DPC). The CDR3 loop reads CASSLEESRTDTQYF. For the CDR3, the DNA is TGTGCCAGCAGTTTAGAGGAGAGTCGCACAGATACGCAGTATTTT.